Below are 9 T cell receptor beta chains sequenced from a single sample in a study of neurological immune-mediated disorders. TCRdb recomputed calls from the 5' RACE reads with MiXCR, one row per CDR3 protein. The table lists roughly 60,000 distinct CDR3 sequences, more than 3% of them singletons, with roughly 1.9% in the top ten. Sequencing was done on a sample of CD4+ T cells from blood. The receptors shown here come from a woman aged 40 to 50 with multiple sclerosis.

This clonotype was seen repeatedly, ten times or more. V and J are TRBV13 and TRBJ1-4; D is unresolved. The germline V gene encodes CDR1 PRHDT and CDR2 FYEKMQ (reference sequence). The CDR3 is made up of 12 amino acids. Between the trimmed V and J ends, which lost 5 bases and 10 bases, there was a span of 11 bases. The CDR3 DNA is TGTGCCAGCAGCCCTAGGGCCGGAAAACTGTTTTTT. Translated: CASSPRAGKLFF.

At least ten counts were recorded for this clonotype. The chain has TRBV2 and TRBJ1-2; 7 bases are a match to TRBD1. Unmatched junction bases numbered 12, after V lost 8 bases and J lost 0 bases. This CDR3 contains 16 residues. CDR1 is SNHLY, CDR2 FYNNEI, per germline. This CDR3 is CASPEKGQRANYGYTF. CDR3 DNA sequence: TGTGCCAGCCCTGAAAAGGGACAGAGAGCTAACTATGGCTACACCTTC. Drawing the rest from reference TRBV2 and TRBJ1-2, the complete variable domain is EPEVTQTPSHQVTQMGQEVILRCVPISNHLYFYWYRQILGQKVEFLVSFYNNEISEKSEIFDDQFSVERPDGSNFTLKIRSTKLEDSAMYFCASPEKGQRANYGYTFGSGTRLTVV.

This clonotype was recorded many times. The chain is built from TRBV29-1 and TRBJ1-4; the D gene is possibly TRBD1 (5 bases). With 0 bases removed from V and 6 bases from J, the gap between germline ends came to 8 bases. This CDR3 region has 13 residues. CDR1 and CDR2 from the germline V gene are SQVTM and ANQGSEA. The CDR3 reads CSVEEGADEKLFF. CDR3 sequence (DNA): TGCAGCGTTGAAGAAGGGGCGGATGAAAAACTGTTTTTT. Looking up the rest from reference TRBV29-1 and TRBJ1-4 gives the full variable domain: SAVISQKPSRDICQRGTSLTIQCQVDSQVTMMFWYRQQPGQSLTLIATANQGSEATYESGFVIDKFPISRPNLTFSTLTVSNMSPEDSSIYLCSVEEGADEKLFFGSGTQLSVL.

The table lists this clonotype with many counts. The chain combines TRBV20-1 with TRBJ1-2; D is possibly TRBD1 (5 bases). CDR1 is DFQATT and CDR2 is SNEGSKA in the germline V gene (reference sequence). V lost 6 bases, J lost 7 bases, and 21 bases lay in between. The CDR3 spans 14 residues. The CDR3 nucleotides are TGCAGTGCCCCCCCCGGCAGCTACGGGACTGGCTACACCTTC. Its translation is CSAPPGSYGTGYTF.

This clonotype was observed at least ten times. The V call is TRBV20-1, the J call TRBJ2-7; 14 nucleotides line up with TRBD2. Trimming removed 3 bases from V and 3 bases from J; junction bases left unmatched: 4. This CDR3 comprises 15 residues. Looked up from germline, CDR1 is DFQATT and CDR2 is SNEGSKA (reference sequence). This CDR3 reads CSASRGLAGGYEQYF. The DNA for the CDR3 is TGCAGTGCTAGCCGTGGACTAGCGGGGGGCTACGAGCAGTACTTC.

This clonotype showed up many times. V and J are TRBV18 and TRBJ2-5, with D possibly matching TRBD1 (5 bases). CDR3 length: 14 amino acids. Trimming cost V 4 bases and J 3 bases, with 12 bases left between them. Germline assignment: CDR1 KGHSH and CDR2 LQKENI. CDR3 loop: CASSLSTAEETQYF. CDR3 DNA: TGTGCCAGCTCACTCTCGACAGCAGAAGAGACCCAGTACTTC.

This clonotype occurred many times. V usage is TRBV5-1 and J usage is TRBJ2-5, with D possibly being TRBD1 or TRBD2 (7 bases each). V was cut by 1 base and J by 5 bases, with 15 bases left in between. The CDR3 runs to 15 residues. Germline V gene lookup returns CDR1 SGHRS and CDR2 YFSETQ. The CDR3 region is CASSLRGGGPETQYF. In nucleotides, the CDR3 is TGCGCCAGCAGCTTGCGGGGAGGGGGCCCCGAGACCCAGTACTTC.

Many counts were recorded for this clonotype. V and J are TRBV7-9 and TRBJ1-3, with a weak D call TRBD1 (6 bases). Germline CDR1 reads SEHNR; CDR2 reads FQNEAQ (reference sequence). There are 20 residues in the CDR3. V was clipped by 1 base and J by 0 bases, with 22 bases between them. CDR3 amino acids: CASSLVGGQQDPYSGNTIYF. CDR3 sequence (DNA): TGTGCCAGCAGCTTAGTGGGGGGGCAACAGGACCCCTACTCTGGAAACACCATATATTTT.

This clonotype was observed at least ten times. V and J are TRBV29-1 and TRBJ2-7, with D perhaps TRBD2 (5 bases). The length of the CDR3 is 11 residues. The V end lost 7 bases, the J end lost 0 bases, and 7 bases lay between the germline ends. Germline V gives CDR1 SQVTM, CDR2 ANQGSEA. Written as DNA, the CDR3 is TGCAGCGCCCGGGACTCCTACGAGCAGTACTTC. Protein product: CSARDSYEQYF.